The 18 T cell receptor beta chains presented below share a single source sample, sequenced in a study of CD8 T cells in Susac syndrome. When the RNA was reverse transcribed, random hexamers were used with an input of about 0.45 to 1 ug. TCRdb processed the immunoSEQ multiplex PCR reads anew with MiXCR; each CDR3 protein has one entry. Seen here are around 300,000 distinct CDR3 sequences, approximately 89% observed once, and the top ten hold 0.18%. The sequenced sample was CD8+ T cells from PBMCs. The receptors derive from a human donor with multiple sclerosis.

This chain joins TRBV12-5 and TRBJ2-2; D gene ambiguous. The CDR3 covers 15 residues. Trimming took off 0 bases at V and 4 bases at J, with 9 bases between the two ends. Germline lookup yields CDR1 LGHNT and CDR2 FRNRAP. CDR3 DNA sequence: TGTGCTAGTGGTTTGGTAGCCGGCGGCACCGGGGAGCTGTTTTTT. This codes for CASGLVAGGTGELFF. The full variable domain, completed using reference TRBV12-5 and TRBJ2-2, is DARVTQTPRHKVTEMGQEVTMRCQPILGHNTVFWYRQTMMQGLELLAYFRNRAPLDDSGMPKDRFSAEMPDATLATLKIQPSEPRDSAVYFCASGLVAGGTGELFFGEGSRLTVL.

J is TRBJ1-1 and V is TRBV20-1; possible D gene TRBD1, 5 bases. Trimming left V 0 bases short and J 3 bases short, with 11 bases between. The CDR3 runs 14 residues. Germline CDR1 is DFQATT and CDR2 is SNEGSKA (reference sequence). Here the CDR3 DNA reads TGCAGTGCTAGAGACGGGTCGGGGGACACTGAAGCTTTCTTT. Amino acids: CSARDGSGDTEAFF.

J is TRBJ2-7 and V is TRBV7-2; D might be TRBD2 (5 bases). Trimming removed 1 base at V and 4 bases at J, with 11 bases between. The CDR3 is 14 amino acids. CDR1 SGHTA and CDR2 FQGNSA come from the germline V gene. The CDR3 is CASSLVGSGYEQYF. The CDR3 coding sequence is TGTGCCAGCAGCTTAGTTGGTTCGGGATACGAGCAGTACTTC.

The chain carries TRBV28 and TRBJ2-3; 7 bases match TRBD2. The CDR3 extends over 13 amino acids. V lost 5 bases to trimming and J lost 6 bases; unmatched junction nucleotides: 5. Germline V gene lookup returns CDR1 MDHEN and CDR2 SYDVKM. CDR3 bases: TGTGCCAGCAGTCCTTGGGGGGGTGATACGCAGTATTTT. This encodes CASSPWGGDTQYF.

The rearrangement links TRBV11-1 to TRBJ2-1; 12 nucleotides match TRBD2. The germline CDR1 and CDR2 sequences are SGHAT and FQDESV (reference sequence). V lost 2 bases to trimming and J lost 6 bases; unmatched junction nucleotides: 2. The CDR3 has 15 residues. The CDR3 DNA is TGTGCCAGCAGCTTACGGACTAGCGGGGTCAATGAGCAGTTCTTC. Its translation is CASSLRTSGVNEQFF. Drawing the rest from reference TRBV11-1 and TRBJ2-1, the complete variable domain is EAEVAQSPRYKITEKSQAVAFWCDPISGHATLYWYRQILGQGPELLVQFQDESVVDDSQLPKDRFSAERLKGVDSTLKIQPAELGDSAMYLCASSLRTSGVNEQFFGPGTRLTVL.

The J gene is TRBJ1-5, the V gene TRBV12-3 or TRBV12-4, with D unresolved. Trimming left V 6 bases short and J 0 bases short, with 9 bases between. This CDR3 contains 14 residues. The CDR3 protein is CASRSTFSNQPQHF. As DNA, the CDR3 is TGTGCCAGCAGGTCGACCTTTAGCAATCAGCCCCAGCATTTT.

The V call is TRBV7-9, the J call TRBJ2-7; 12 nucleotides line up with TRBD2. This CDR3 contains 15 residues. The germline V gene has CDR1 SEHNR and CDR2 FQNEAQ (reference sequence). With V trimmed by 5 bases and J by 4 bases, 6 bases remained unmatched. The CDR3 region has the DNA TGTGCCAGCAGCACCCGGACTAGCGGGAAGTACGAGCAGTACTTC. This translates into CASSTRTSGKYEQYF.

This clonotype was observed a few times. The chain combines TRBV27 with TRBJ2-2; maybe TRBD2 (6 bases). Germline V gene sequence: CDR1 MNHEY, CDR2 SMNVEV (reference sequence). With 3 bases removed from V and 4 bases from J, the gap between germline ends came to 12 bases. The length of the CDR3 is 15 residues. CDR3 in amino acids: CASSLSGVVTGELFF. Here the CDR3 DNA reads TGTGCCAGCAGTTTGTCGGGGGTGGTCACCGGGGAGCTGTTTTTT.

The V call is TRBV7-6, the J call TRBJ2-7, with 9 positions matching TRBD1. CDR3 length: 15 residues. Germline V lookup: CDR1 SGHVS, CDR2 FNYEAQ. With V trimmed by 1 base and J by 3 bases, 4 bases remained unmatched. The CDR3: CASSLGTGEDYEQYF. The CDR3 DNA reads as TGTGCCAGCAGCTTAGGGACAGGGGAAGACTACGAGCAGTACTTC.

This clonotype showed up just once. The chain uses TRBV15 and TRBJ2-7; TRBD1 is a possible D gene (5 bases). Germline lookup yields CDR1 LNHNV and CDR2 YYDKDF (reference sequence). The length of the CDR3 is 14 residues. Trimming left V 5 bases short and J 3 bases short, with 14 bases between. The CDR3 bases are TGTGCCACCAGCCCCGGAAGGGGTAGCTACGAGCAGTACTTC. Encoded protein: CATSPGRGSYEQYF.

The chain links TRBV15 to TRBJ2-6; 11 nucleotides line up with TRBD2. CDR1 is LNHNV, CDR2 YYDKDF, per germline (reference sequence). The CDR3 loop spans 16 amino acids. Trimming removed 2 bases from V and 7 bases from J; junction bases left unmatched: 4. CDR3 in DNA: TGTGCCACCAGCAGATCTAGCGGGGGGACCGCCAACGTCCTGACTTTC. Its protein is CATSRSSGGTANVLTF. Full variable domain (outside the CDR3, taken from reference TRBV15 and TRBJ2-6): DAMVIQNPRYQVTQFGKPVTLSCSQTLNHNVMYWYQQKSSQAPKLLFHYYDKDFNNEADTPDNFQSRRPNTSFCFLDIRSPGLGDTAMYLCATSRSSGGTANVLTFGAGSRLTVL.

V is TRBV7-8 and J is TRBJ2-1; either TRBD1 or TRBD2 may supply D (6 bases each). V gave up 0 bases and J gave up 14 bases, with 11 bases separating them. Germline lookup yields CDR1 SGHVS and CDR2 FQNEAQ. CDR3 size: 12 residues. This CDR3 is CASSLARDIKFF. The CDR3 nucleotides read TGTGCCAGCAGCTTAGCGCGGGACATTAAGTTCTTC.

In its sample, this clonotype was seen once. The V call is TRBV20-1, the J call TRBJ2-7; D is unclear. V lost 3 bases and J 6 bases, leaving 21 bases between the germline ends. Germline V gives CDR1 DFQATT, CDR2 SNEGSKA (reference sequence). This CDR3 has 15 amino acids. CDR3 amino acids: CSASPRGGESFEQYF. CDR3 DNA sequence: TGCAGTGCTAGCCCTAGAGGCGGCGAGAGCTTCGAGCAGTACTTC.

This clonotype showed up just once. The rearrangement links TRBV6-2 or TRBV6-3 to TRBJ2-7, with TRBD1 identical over 7 bases. Germline lookup yields CDR1 MNHEY and CDR2 SVGEGT. The V and J ends lost 10 bases and 2 bases, in that order; junction bases with no gene match: 17. The CDR3 spans 16 residues. CDR3 sequence (DNA): TGTGCCATATCTCCCATCCTTAAAGGGGGCACCTACGAGCAGTACTTC. Protein: CAISPILKGGTYEQYF.

This chain uses TRBV5-6 with TRBJ2-7; D ambiguous. CDR1 and CDR2 (germline): SGHDT, YYEEEE. This CDR3 has 12 residues. Trimming shortened V by 3 bases and J by 4 bases, and 8 bases separated the two germline ends. CDR3 sequence (DNA): TGTGCCAGCAGCTGGGGTGTTTACGAGCAGTACTTC. Translating it yields CASSWGVYEQYF.

V usage is TRBV24-1 and J usage is TRBJ2-2; D is uncertain. Looked up from germline, CDR1 is KGHDR and CDR2 is SFDVKD. Deletions cut 5 bases from V and 4 bases from J, with 7 bases between. CDR3 length: 13 amino acids. The CDR3 DNA sequence: TGTGCCACCAGTGTTTGGGTCACCGGGGAGCTGTTTTTT. Encoded protein: CATSVWVTGELFF.

The V gene is TRBV7-2, the J gene TRBJ2-5, with 12 nucleotides matching TRBD1. V trimming: 4 bases; J trimming: 4 bases; junction bases outside the gene matches: 7. Germline lookup yields CDR1 SGHTA and CDR2 FQGNSA. The CDR3 is 16 residues long. In DNA, the CDR3 is TGTGCCAGCAGCTCGCCCGGGACAGGGGGCGGAGAGACCCAGTACTTC. Its translation: CASSSPGTGGGETQYF.

This chain links TRBV28 with TRBJ2-7; maybe TRBD1 (7 bases). The V end lost 6 bases, the J end lost 5 bases, and 17 bases lay between the germline ends. The CDR3 extends over 14 amino acids. From germline, CDR1 is MDHEN and CDR2 SYDVKM. CDR3 nucleotide sequence: TGTGCCAGCAGCCCGGCGGAGGGGGCAAACGAGCAGTACTTC. It encodes CASSPAEGANEQYF.